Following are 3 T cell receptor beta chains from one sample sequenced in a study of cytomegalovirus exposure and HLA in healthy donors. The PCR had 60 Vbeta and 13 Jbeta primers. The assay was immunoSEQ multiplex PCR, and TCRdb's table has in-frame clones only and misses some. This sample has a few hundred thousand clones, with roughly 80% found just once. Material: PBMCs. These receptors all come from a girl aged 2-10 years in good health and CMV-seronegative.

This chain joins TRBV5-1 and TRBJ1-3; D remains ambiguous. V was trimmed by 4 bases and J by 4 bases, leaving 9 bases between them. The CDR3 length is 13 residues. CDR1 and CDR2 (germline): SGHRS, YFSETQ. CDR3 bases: TGCGCCAGCAGCGCCCCCGGGGGAAACACCATATATTTT. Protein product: CASSAPGGNTIYF.

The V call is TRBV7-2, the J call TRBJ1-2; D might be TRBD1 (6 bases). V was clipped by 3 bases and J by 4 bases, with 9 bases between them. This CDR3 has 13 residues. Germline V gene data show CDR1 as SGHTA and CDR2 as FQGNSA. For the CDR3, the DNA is TGTGCCAGCAGCTTGGACAGATCCTATGGCTACACCTTC. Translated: CASSLDRSYGYTF.

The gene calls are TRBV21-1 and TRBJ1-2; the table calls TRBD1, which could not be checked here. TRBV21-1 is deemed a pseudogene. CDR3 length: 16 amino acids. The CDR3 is CASTRTRPGDHYGYTF. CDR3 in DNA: TGTGCCAGCACCCGAACGAGGCCAGGGGACCACTATGGCTACACCTTC.